The rows below give T cell receptor beta chains drawn from one sample of a study of T cells in Graves' hyperthyroidism and ophthalmopathy. TCRdb recomputed calls from the multiplex PCR reads with MiXCR, one row per CDR3 protein. The sample consists of some 620,000 distinct CDR3 sequences, around 15% of them appearing once. The sequencing sample was made of blood. The receptors here all came from a woman aged 25 to 39 with Graves' hyperthyroidism. Each CDR3 is given with its conserved first and last residue. The D gene is left open where the match is weak. Size is stated for part of the rows, as once, few or many counts, or as a class when the clone is expanded.

>few|TRBJ1-1|TRBV20-1|.
CSARDPGGSPTEAFF
TGCAGTGCTAGAGACCCGGGGGGGTCCCCCACTGAAGCTTTCTTT
>many|TRBJ1-2|TRBV6-1|.
CASRRDGGDYGYTF
TGTGCCAGCAGGAGGGACGGAGGAGACTATGGCTACACCTTC
>few|TRBJ1-1|TRBV7-9|.
CASSLDDSLNAEAFF
TGTGCCAGCAGCTTAGACGACAGCTTGAACGCTGAAGCTTTCTTT
>many|TRBJ2-1|TRBV12-3/TRBV12-4|.
CASSFGAGNEQFF
TGTGCCAGCAGTTTTGGTGCGGGCAATGAGCAGTTCTTC
>few|TRBJ2-3|TRBV30|.
CAWAPGTAQYF
TGTGCCTGGGCCCCAGGGACCGCGCAGTATTTT
>many|TRBJ2-1|TRBV27|TRBD2
CASSLRTSGRSSSSYNEQFF
TGTGCCAGCAGTTTACGGACTAGCGGGAGGTCCTCAAGCTCCTACAATGAGCAGTTCTTC
>few|TRBJ2-1|TRBV10-2|TRBD2
CASIRLAGEIEQFF
TGCGCCAGCATTCGCCTAGCGGGAGAGATTGAGCAGTTCTTC
>few|TRBJ2-1|TRBV29-1|TRBD2
CSVELLTSGDLNEQFF
TGCAGCGTTGAACTCCTGACTAGCGGGGACCTCAATGAGCAGTTCTTC
>.|TRBJ2-1|TRBV28|TRBD2
CATSRAGGMTEQFF
TGTGCCACCTCAAGGGCGGGAGGGATGACTGAGCAGTTCTTC
>many|TRBJ1-4|TRBV30|.
CAWSSTNEKLFF
TGTGCCTGGAGTTCAACTAATGAAAAACTGTTTTTT
>.|TRBJ2-3|TRBV7-3|TRBD2
CASSSGGPGRTDTQYF
TGTGCCAGCAGCTCGGGAGGGCCAGGTCGGACAGATACGCAGTATTTT
>.|TRBJ2-7|TRBV27|TRBD2
CASVSGRTREQYF
TGTGCCAGCGTTAGCGGGAGAACCCGTGAGCAGTACTTC
>many|TRBJ2-7|TRBV29-1|TRBD2
CSVEDLLAGVREQYF
TGCAGCGTTGAAGATCTACTAGCGGGAGTACGCGAGCAGTACTTC
>many|TRBJ2-3|TRBV5-1|.
CASSFLQGSSTDTQYF
TGCGCCAGCAGCTTCCTTCAGGGTAGTAGCACAGATACGCAGTATTTT
>.|TRBJ2-1|TRBV19|TRBD2
CASSIMAGTSGYPPHEQFF
TGTGCCAGTAGTATAATGGCAGGGACTAGCGGGTATCCTCCCCATGAGCAGTTCTTC
>.|TRBJ2-7|TRBV5-1|TRBD2
CASSHSGSSYEQYF
TGCGCCAGCAGCCATAGCGGGAGCTCCTACGAGCAGTACTTC
>.|TRBJ1-1|TRBV9|.
CASSVGAGAGRNTEAFF
TGTGCCAGCAGCGTAGGGGCTGGGGCTGGGAGGAACACTGAAGCTTTCTTT
>.|TRBJ2-5|TRBV7-8|TRBD2
CASSGRTSGETQYF
TGTGCCAGCAGCGGACGGACTAGTGGAGAGACCCAGTACTTC
>.|TRBJ1-6|TRBV28|TRBD1
CASRGDRNSPLHF
TGTGCCAGCAGGGGGGACAGAAATTCACCCCTCCACTTT
>many|TRBJ2-1|TRBV3-1|.
CASSQLDSNEQFF
TGTGCCAGCAGCCAACTCGACTCCAATGAGCAGTTCTTC
>.|TRBJ1-2|TRBV20-1|.
CSAAEVYTF
TGCAGTGCTGCTGAGGTGTACACCTTC
>many|TRBJ2-1|TRBV2|TRBD2
CAQNSGRAGEQFF
TGTGCTCAAAATAGCGGGAGGGCCGGTGAGCAGTTCTTC
>few|TRBJ2-3|TRBV19|.
CASSPSGFGGTDTQYF
TGTGCCAGTAGTCCGTCAGGGTTTGGTGGCACAGATACGCAGTATTTT
>many|TRBJ2-3|TRBV5-1|.
CASSRGSGDRSDTQYF
TGCGCCAGCAGCCGAGGCTCCGGAGACCGATCGGATACGCAGTATTTT
>many|TRBJ2-3|TRBV7-3|.
CASSDVADSSTDTQYF
TGTGCCAGCAGCGACGTAGCGGACTCTAGCACAGATACGCAGTATTTT
>.|TRBJ1-1|TRBV5-1|TRBD1
CASRPGGGEAFF
TGCGCCAGCAGACCAGGGGGCGGTGAAGCTTTCTTT
>many|TRBJ1-5|TRBV18|.
CASSATGSQPQHF
TGTGCCAGCTCCGCTACAGGGAGTCAGCCCCAGCATTTT
>.|TRBJ2-7|TRBV5-1|.
CASSTPQGEQYF
TGCGCCAGCTCGACTCCGCAGGGCGAGCAGTACTTC
>.|TRBJ2-1|TRBV6-1|.
CASSDFAVSYNEQFF
TGTGCCAGCAGTGATTTCGCGGTTTCCTACAATGAGCAGTTCTTC
>.|TRBJ1-1|TRBV11-1|.
CASSFGHRNTEAFF
TGTGCCAGCAGCTTCGGACATAGGAACACTGAAGCTTTCTTT
>many|TRBJ2-3|TRBV11-1|TRBD2
CASSSSGITDTQYF
TGTGCCAGCAGTTCTAGCGGGATTACAGATACGCAGTATTTT
>few|TRBJ2-3|TRBV5-1|.
CASSLGFADTQYF
TGCGCCAGCAGCTTAGGTTTCGCAGATACGCAGTATTTT
>.|TRBJ2-7|TRBV20-1|TRBD2
CSARDWRESSYEQYF
TGCAGTGCTAGAGACTGGCGGGAGTCCTCCTACGAGCAGTACTTC
>few|TRBJ2-2|TRBV12-3/TRBV12-4|TRBD1
CASSPARTGAGELFF
TGTGCCAGCAGCCCCGCCCGGACAGGGGCCGGGGAGCTGTTTTTT
>many|TRBJ2-1|TRBV20-1|.
CSAQGYNEQFF
TGCAGTGCCCAAGGTTACAATGAGCAGTTCTTC
>many|TRBJ2-1|TRBV7-9|TRBD1
CASSSGDRGPYNEQFF
TGTGCCAGCAGCTCAGGGGACAGGGGCCCCTACAATGAGCAGTTCTTC
>few|TRBJ2-7|TRBV10-3|TRBD2
CAISELSGSRDEQYF
TGTGCCATCAGTGAGCTCAGCGGGAGTAGAGACGAGCAGTACTTC
>.|TRBJ2-4|TRBV5-1|.
CASSQNKDKNIQYF
TGCGCCAGCAGCCAAAACAAGGACAAAAACATTCAGTACTTC
>.|TRBJ1-1|TRBV15|TRBD1
CATSRAENDRGTEAFF
TGTGCCACCAGCAGAGCCGAGAACGACAGGGGAACAGAAGCTTTCTTT
>.|TRBJ1-2|TRBV2|TRBD1
CASSETTGRVYGYTF
TGTGCCAGCAGTGAAACGACAGGGAGGGTCTATGGCTACACCTTC
>many|TRBJ1-4|TRBV3-1|.
CASSPSEVGTEKLFF
TGTGCCAGCAGCCCATCAGAGGTGGGGACTGAAAAACTGTTTTTT
>few|TRBJ2-3|TRBV6-2/TRBV6-3|TRBD2
CASSPSGKRVTDTQYF
TGTGCCAGCAGTCCTAGCGGAAAACGGGTAACAGATACGCAGTATTTT
>many|TRBJ2-7|TRBV2|TRBD1
CASSNQGVGNYEQYF
TGTGCCAGCAGCAACCAGGGGGTGGGCAACTACGAGCAGTACTTC
>many|TRBJ2-7|TRBV27|.
CASRERDSKTYEQYF
TGTGCCAGCAGGGAACGGGACTCCAAAACCTACGAGCAGTACTTC
>.|TRBJ2-5|TRBV19|TRBD1
CASSIVGGQGQETQYF
TGTGCCAGTAGTATAGTAGGTGGACAGGGACAAGAGACCCAGTACTTC
>.|TRBJ1-1|TRBV28|.
CASSFSSRDTEAFF
TGTGCCAGCAGTTTCTCGAGTAGAGACACTGAAGCTTTCTTT
>many|TRBJ2-7|TRBV6-1|.
CASSSPGTYEQYF
TGTGCCAGCAGTTCCCCGGGGACGTACGAGCAGTACTTC
>many|TRBJ2-3|TRBV28|.
CASSLLGGGGADTQYF
TGTGCCAGCAGTTTACTGGGCGGGGGCGGCGCAGATACGCAGTATTTT
>many|TRBJ2-2|TRBV5-1|TRBD1
CASSPAGQGNGELFF
TGCGCCAGCAGCCCGGCGGGACAGGGTAACGGGGAGCTGTTTTTT
>many|TRBJ2-7|TRBV7-2|.
CASSPRGRVVEQYF
TGTGCCAGCAGCCCTCGGGGGCGGGTCGTTGAGCAGTACTTC
>.|TRBJ2-5|TRBV20-1|TRBD2
CSAGGTSEETQYF
TGCAGTGCTGGAGGGACTAGCGAGGAGACCCAGTACTTC
>many|TRBJ2-1|TRBV7-3|.
CASSLNLGSTYEQFF
TGTGCCAGCAGCTTAAACTTAGGGTCTACATATGAGCAGTTCTTC
>many|TRBJ1-1|TRBV27|.
CASRDSAFTEAFF
TGTGCCAGCCGGGACTCGGCGTTCACTGAAGCTTTCTTT